One and the same sample provided the 9 T cell receptor beta chains below, sequenced in a study of blood T cells in healthy people across ages. A J-beta primer mix and a sample-barcoded 5' primer were used in a second PCR of about 7 to 12 cycles. TCRdb itself ran the 5' RACE reads through MiXCR, one entry per CDR3 protein. The sample lists hundreds of thousands of distinct CDR3 sequences; more than 40% were seen once. Sequencing was performed on blood. These receptors originate from a woman aged 55 to 70 in good health.

This chain links TRBV6-5 with TRBJ2-7; TRBD1 agrees at 9 bases. Germline values: CDR1 MNHEY, CDR2 SVGAGI. The CDR3 totals 14 residues. Germline trimming cut 6 bases from V and 2 bases from J; bases unmatched to any gene: 5. DNA of the CDR3: TGTGCCAGCAGGGGACAGGGAATTCCCTACGAGCAGTACTTC. It encodes CASRGQGIPYEQYF.

The V call is TRBV7-3, the J call TRBJ2-3, with TRBD2 identical over 8 bases. The CDR3 consists of 16 residues. The germline V gene has CDR1 SGHTA and CDR2 FQGTGA. Germline trimming cut 1 base from V and 8 bases from J; bases unmatched to any gene: 11. The CDR3 coding sequence is TGTGCCAGCAGCTTAATCGGGGGAGCGGGGGCAGGTACGCAGTATTTT. Translating it yields CASSLIGGAGAGTQYF.

The chain is built from TRBV5-6 and TRBJ1-2; TRBD1 matches at 7 bases. The CDR3 runs to 15 residues. Germline V lookup: CDR1 SGHDT, CDR2 YYEEEE. V lost 4 bases, J lost 5 bases, and 11 bases stayed unmatched. CDR3 sequence: CASSRTDRKIYGYTF. DNA of the CDR3: TGTGCCAGCAGCCGGACGGACAGGAAAATTTATGGCTACACCTTC.

The count of this clonotype is one. The chain links TRBV5-1 to TRBJ1-1; 11 nucleotides align to TRBD1. This CDR3 is built from 14 residues. The J segment lost 11 bases and the V segment lost 4 bases, leaving 10 bases of the junction unmatched. The germline CDR1 and CDR2 sequences are SGHRS and YFSETQ. The CDR3 nucleotides read TGCGCCAGCAGCCCGGGACAGGGGGAGGTTGAGGCTTTCTTT. Its protein is CASSPGQGEVEAFF.

The CDR3 loop reads CSVGFPYGDEQYF. In nucleotides, the CDR3 is TGCAGCGTTGGTTTTCCCTATGGAGACGAGCAGTACTTC. The chain couples TRBV29-1 to TRBJ2-7; D is ambiguous. The CDR3 is 13 amino acids. The V gene's germline CDR1 is SQVTM and CDR2 ANQGSEA. Trimming shortened V by 4 bases and J by 5 bases, and 15 bases separated the two germline ends.

CDR3 sequence (DNA): TGTGCCACCAGCAGGGGGGGCACTGGGGCCAACGTCCTGACTTTC. Protein product: CATSRGGTGANVLTF. V and J are TRBV15 and TRBJ2-6; D tentatively reads TRBD1 or TRBD2 (6 bases each). Per the germline V gene, CDR1 is LNHNV and CDR2 is YYDKDF (reference sequence). The CDR3 runs 15 residues. The germline V and J ends were trimmed by 3 bases and 2 bases, with 8 bases remaining between them.

This clonotype came up many times. This chain joins TRBV20-1 and TRBJ2-3; D gene uncertain. The germline V and J ends were trimmed by 2 bases and 4 bases, with 16 bases remaining between them. This CDR3 spans 15 amino acids. Germline values: CDR1 DFQATT, CDR2 SNEGSKA (reference sequence). This CDR3 reads CSARHASSNADTQYF. For the CDR3, the DNA is TGCAGTGCTAGACACGCATCTAGTAACGCAGATACGCAGTATTTT.

V gene TRBV20-1 combines with J gene TRBJ1-2, with 11 bases matching TRBD1. This CDR3 is built from 15 residues. V lost 1 base to trimming and J lost 5 bases; unmatched junction nucleotides: 6. Germline lookup yields CDR1 DFQATT and CDR2 SNEGSKA (reference sequence). The CDR3 here is CSARGGQGVSYGYTF. CDR3 sequence (DNA): TGCAGTGCTAGAGGGGGACAGGGGGTCAGTTATGGCTACACCTTC.

V is TRBV6-5 and J is TRBJ2-5, with TRBD2 identical over 10 bases. With the DNA end fitting TRBJ2-7 better, the J assignment may be wrong. Germline V lookup: CDR1 MNHEY, CDR2 SVGAGI. This CDR3 spans 15 amino acids. CDR3 DNA sequence: TGTGCCAGCAGTTGCGCGCCTAGCGGGAGCTACGAGCAGTACTTC. Translating gives CASSCAPSGSYEQYF.